These 4 T cell receptor beta chains share one sample of origin, sequenced in a study of blood T cell repertoires in COVID-19. Assay used: immunoSEQ multiplex PCR; TCRdb lists only in-frame clones, some missing. The profile shows about 170,000 clones, around nine tenths of them singletons. The specimen was peripheral blood. The receptors come from a man between 18 and 35 years old with active or convalescent COVID-19.

This chain joins TRBV13 and TRBJ2-3; D perhaps matches TRBD1 (6 bases). CDR3 length: 15 amino acids. Trimming removed 6 bases at V and 5 bases at J, with 18 bases between. Germline V lookup: CDR1 PRHDT, CDR2 FYEKMQ (reference sequence). CDR3 residues: CASSLTGLKVDTQYF. The CDR3 DNA sequence: TGTGCCAGCAGTTTGACAGGTTTGAAAGTAGATACGCAGTATTTT.

This chain joins TRBV27 and TRBJ1-4; D unclear. CDR1 is MNHEY, CDR2 SMNVEV, per germline (reference sequence). V was shortened by 3 bases and J by 4 bases, with 6 bases between the two germline ends. This CDR3 region has 13 residues. The CDR3 loop is CASSLRRNEKLFF. In DNA, the CDR3 is TGTGCCAGCAGTTTGAGGCGTAATGAAAAACTGTTTTTT.

This clone showed up just once. The chain couples TRBV5-1 to TRBJ1-2; D not certain. This CDR3 is built from 12 residues. V shed 2 bases and J shed 8 bases, with 10 bases lying between them. Germline assignment: CDR1 SGHRS and CDR2 YFSETQ. The CDR3 DNA reads TGCGCCAGCAGCTTAAAGGACTGGGGCTACACCTTC. This codes for CASSLKDWGYTF.

The chain has TRBV3-1 (or the pseudogene TRBV3-2) and TRBJ1-4; no firm D call. CDR1 is LGHDT, CDR2 YNNKEL, per germline (reference sequence). The CDR3 contains 16 residues. V lost 0 bases, J lost 0 bases, and 8 bases lay in between. The chain's CDR3 is CASSQDRGATNEKLFF. As DNA, the CDR3 is TGTGCCAGCAGCCAAGATCGGGGAGCAACTAATGAAAAACTGTTTTTT.